The T cell receptor beta chain under discussion was sequenced for a study of glioma-infiltrating T cells. Amplification of TCR alpha and beta CDR3 regions from RNA used iRepertoire nested multiplex PCR. TCRdb redid the calling of the multiplex PCR reads with MiXCR, one entry per CDR3 protein. Here the sample spans a few hundred thousand distinct CDR3 sequences, 35% to 45% being singletons. The CDR3 is made up of 15 amino acids. V lost 1 base and J lost 1, with 10 bases in between. Germline V gene lookup returns CDR1 SEHNR and CDR2 FQNEAQ (reference sequence). The sample comprised glioma tissue, nonneoplastic brain tissue, or PBMCs (not recorded which). V usage is TRBV7-9 and J usage is TRBJ2-5; TRBD1 might be the D (5 bases). The origin of this receptor is a human donor with low-grade glioma or glioblastoma, undergoing nonglioma brain surgery, or in good health (not recorded which). The DNA of the CDR3 is TGTGCCAGCAGCTTAGTTCCCAGGGTCCAAGAGACCCAGTACTTC. Its protein is CASSLVPRVQETQYF.